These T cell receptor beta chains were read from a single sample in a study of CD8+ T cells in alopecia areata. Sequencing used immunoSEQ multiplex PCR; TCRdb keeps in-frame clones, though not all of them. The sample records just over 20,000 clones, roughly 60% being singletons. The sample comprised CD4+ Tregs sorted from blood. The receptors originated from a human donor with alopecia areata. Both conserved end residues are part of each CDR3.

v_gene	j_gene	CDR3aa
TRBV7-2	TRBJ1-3	CASSRGEGNTIYF
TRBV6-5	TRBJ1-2	CASSYSGRVDYGYTF
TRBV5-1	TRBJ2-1	CASSLRVTDSYNEQFF
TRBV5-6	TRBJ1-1	CASSLYHTEAFF
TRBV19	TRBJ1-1	CASSPRQKSNTEAFF
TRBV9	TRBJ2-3	CASSVARLDTQYF
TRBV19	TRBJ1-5	CASSADLGQPQHF
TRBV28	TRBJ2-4	CASSFMEGVRDIQYF
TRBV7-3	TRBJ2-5	CASSLMGTNQETQYF
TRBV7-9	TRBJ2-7	CASSSQGRFSYEQYF
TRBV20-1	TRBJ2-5	CSPWGGETQYF
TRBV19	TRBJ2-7	CASAWDRGRGEQYF
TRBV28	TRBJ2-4	CASSFSRKHLAKNIQYF
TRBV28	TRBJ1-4	CASSSPTGRGEKLFF
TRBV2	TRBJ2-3	CASIPSGIRRTDTQYF
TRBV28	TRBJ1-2	CASSLALSYGYTF
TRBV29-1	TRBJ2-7	CSVPGPAYEQYF
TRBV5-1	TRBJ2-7	CASSLEGGRYEQYF
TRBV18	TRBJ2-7	CASSPNRGHYEQYF
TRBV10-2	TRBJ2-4	CASRRGTGDGIQYF
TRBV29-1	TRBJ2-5	CSVLGGASDLRETQYF
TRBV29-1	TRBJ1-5	CSQGARVGGQPQHF
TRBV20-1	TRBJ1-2	CSATRAADYTF
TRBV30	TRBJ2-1	CAVAGPRDEQFF
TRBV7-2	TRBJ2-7	CASSFGTAYEQYF
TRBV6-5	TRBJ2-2	CASSRGGKTGELFF
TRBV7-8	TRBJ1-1	CASSFGGRMNTEAFF
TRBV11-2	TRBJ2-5	CASSLSGGRETQYF
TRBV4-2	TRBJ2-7	CASSQDARRLVGGTYEQYF
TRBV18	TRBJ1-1	CASSPPAGDVLTEAFF
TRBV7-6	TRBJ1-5	CASSSKGTGGDSNQPQHF
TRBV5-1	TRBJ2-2	CASSSKEVPGELFF
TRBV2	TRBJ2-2	CASSEMGEVPGELFF
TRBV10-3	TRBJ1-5	CATLQPTGRENQPQHF
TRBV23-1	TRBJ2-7	CASSHYEQYF
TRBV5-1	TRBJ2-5	CASKAGSQETQYF
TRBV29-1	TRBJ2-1	CSVGLLAGDNEQFF
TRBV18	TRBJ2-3	CASSPRGSTDTQYF
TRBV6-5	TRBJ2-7	CASSERGPWDEQYF
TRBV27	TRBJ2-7	CASSPDYYYEQYF
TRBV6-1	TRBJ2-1	CASSEAGRARNEQFF
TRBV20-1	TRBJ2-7	CSARPTYEQYF
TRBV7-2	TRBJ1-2	CASSLAVTVFNYGYTF
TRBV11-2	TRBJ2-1	CASSPPLAGVESGNEQFF
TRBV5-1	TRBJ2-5	CASSSGLGPQETQYF
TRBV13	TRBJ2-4	CASSSRDRGTKNIQYF
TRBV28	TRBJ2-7	CASSFRVPGEQYF
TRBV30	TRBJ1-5	CAWSHGTHQPQHF
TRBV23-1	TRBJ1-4	CASSQLPGQGNEKLFF
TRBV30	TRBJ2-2	CAWSFFGLADNTGELFF
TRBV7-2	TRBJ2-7	CASSLELDLYEQYF
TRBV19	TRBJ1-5	CASSIIGSSQPQHF
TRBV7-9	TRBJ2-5	CASSLLHGSRETQYF
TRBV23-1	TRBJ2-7	CASSQSEQGTSGARYEQYF